This T cell receptor beta chain derives from a study of T cell responses to AZD1222 COVID-19 vaccine. The study's findings and limits: Scientists sampled the repertoires only once the peak T cell response had passed. Of the AZD1222 recipients, only 6 or 7 were seropositive at baseline. The donor group comprised mostly white British people and more females; the analysis possibly underestimated clonal diversity.

Clones were sequenced by immunoSEQ multiplex PCR, and TCRdb holds only the in-frame ones, with some missing. The repertoire holds approximately 120,000 clones, 88% seen once, with more than 5.5% in the top ten. The germline V gene encodes CDR1 LGHDT and CDR2 YNNKEL (reference sequence). With 0 bases removed from V and 2 bases from J, the gap between germline ends came to 14 bases. This CDR3 region has 16 residues. Of note for this clone: The antigen is unknown.

This TCR was recovered from an adult in good health. Sequenced material: peripheral blood, taken on day 0 of AZD1222 vaccination. The chain has TRBV3-1 (or the pseudogene TRBV3-2) and TRBJ2-7; either TRBD1 or TRBD2 may supply D (5 bases each). CDR3 nucleotides: TGTGCCAGCAGCCAAGAAGCCGGGACGTATGCCTACGAGCAGTACTTC. It encodes CASSQEAGTYAYEQYF.